The 18 T cell receptor beta chains below come from one sample, sequenced in a study of T cells after posttransplantation cyclophosphamide. This table comes from immunoSEQ multiplex PCR, and its TCRdb copy is limited to in-frame clones, with some not included. The repertoire holds fewer than 25,000 clones, with about 82% as singletons. Sequenced input: PBMCs. The receptors shown here come from a woman in her fifties or sixties with a blood cancer, CMV-positive, and with a related stem cell donor.

The rearrangement joins TRBV15 to TRBJ2-1; 13 bases align to TRBD2. Unmatched junction bases numbered 4, after V lost 1 base and J lost 4 bases. The length of the CDR3 is 17 residues. Germline CDR1 is LNHNV and CDR2 is YYDKDF (reference sequence). CDR3 coding DNA: TGTGCCACCAGCAGAGGGGGGACTAGCGGGACATACAATGAGCAGTTCTTC. It yields the protein CATSRGGTSGTYNEQFF.

This sequence joins TRBV30 and TRBJ2-5; 11 positions match TRBD1. The length of the CDR3 is 16 residues. The germline V gene encodes CDR1 GTSNPN and CDR2 SVGIG (reference sequence). The V segment lost 1 base and the J segment 6 bases; nucleotides outside the gene matches: 10. Written as DNA, the CDR3 is TGTGCCTGGAGTGCCCCCCCCGGGACAGGGGGGAAGACCCAGTACTTC. Residues: CAWSAPPGTGGKTQYF.

V and J are TRBV7-2 and TRBJ1-5; D might be TRBD1 (5 bases). Trimming stripped 5 bases from V and 6 bases from J, with 17 bases between. Germline V gene lookup returns CDR1 SGHTA and CDR2 FQGNSA. The CDR3 loop spans 15 amino acids. The CDR3, as DNA: TGTGCCAGCAGCCCGGCAGGGTCTAGGGGTCAGCCCCAGCATTTT. Translating it yields CASSPAGSRGQPQHF.

The chain is built from TRBV29-1 and TRBJ2-1, with unresolved D. CDR1 and CDR2 (germline): SQVTM, ANQGSEA. Trimming shortened V by 1 base and J by 8 bases, and 3 bases separated the two germline ends. This CDR3 has 10 amino acids. The CDR3 loop reads CSVEGHEQFF. In DNA, the CDR3 is TGCAGCGTTGAAGGGCATGAGCAGTTCTTC.

The J gene is TRBJ2-7, the V gene TRBV5-4; 11 bases line up with TRBD2. Germline CDR1 reads SGHNT; CDR2 reads YYREEE (reference sequence). V lost 3 bases, J lost 2 bases, and 10 bases stayed unmatched. The CDR3 spans 17 residues. For the CDR3, the DNA is TGTGCCAGCAGCTCGGAGTATAGCGGGAGGGCCCCCTACGAGCAGTACTTC. Its protein product is CASSSEYSGRAPYEQYF.

The V gene is TRBV5-1, the J gene TRBJ1-2, with 9 bases lining up with TRBD1. The CDR3 runs 13 residues. The V segment lost 1 base and the J segment 6 bases; nucleotides outside the gene matches: 1. CDR1 SGHRS and CDR2 YFSETQ come from the germline V gene. The CDR3 DNA reads as TGCGCCAGCAGCTTGAGGACAGGGGATGGCTACACCTTC. Its protein product is CASSLRTGDGYTF.

This clone was observed a handful of times. This chain joins TRBV10-2 and TRBJ2-7, with TRBD2 matching over 11 bases. V lost 4 bases, J lost 1 base, and 0 bases stayed unmatched. Germline V lookup: CDR1 WSHSY, CDR2 SAAADI. The CDR3 spans 14 residues. The CDR3, as DNA: TGCGCCAGCAGTGGACTAGCGGGGTCCTACGAGCAGTACTTC. It encodes CASSGLAGSYEQYF.

The J gene is TRBJ1-4, the V gene TRBV5-4; no clear D. The V gene's germline CDR1 is SGHNT and CDR2 YYREEE (reference sequence). The CDR3 sequence is 14 residues long. V lost 4 bases to trimming and J lost 3 bases, with 10 bases between them. The CDR3 loop reads CASSTRTANEKLFF. CDR3 bases: TGTGCCAGCAGCACCCGGACTGCTAATGAAAAACTGTTTTTT.

The chain links TRBV10-3 to TRBJ1-2; D is unresolved. Between the trimmed V and J ends, which lost 5 bases and 8 bases, there was a span of 15 bases. This CDR3 comprises 13 residues. The germline gives CDR1 ENHRY, CDR2 SYGVKD. The CDR3 here is CAISLWLSEGYTF. The CDR3 bases are TGTGCCATCAGTCTCTGGTTGTCTGAGGGCTACACCTTC.

The chain joins TRBV11-2 to TRBJ1-4, with TRBD1 as a possible D gene (5 bases). This CDR3 contains 15 residues. Germline V gene lookup returns CDR1 SGHAT and CDR2 FQNNGV. Between the trimmed V and J ends, which lost 5 bases and 5 bases, there was a span of 15 bases. The CDR3 here is CASSPPTALNEKLFF. The CDR3 DNA is TGTGCCAGCAGCCCACCGACAGCGTTGAATGAAAAACTGTTTTTT.

This chain links TRBV18 with TRBJ1-2; D may be TRBD1 (5 bases). The CDR3 is made up of 12 amino acids. Germline values: CDR1 KGHSH, CDR2 LQKENI. Trimming pared 4 bases from V and 5 bases from J, leaving 8 bases between. The CDR3 spells CASSQDIYGYTF. The CDR3 DNA reads as TGTGCCAGCTCACAGGACATATATGGCTACACCTTC.

J is TRBJ2-3 and V is TRBV10-3; 12 bases are a match to TRBD1. The trim removed 3 bases at V and 9 bases at J, leaving 10 bases unmatched. CDR3 length: 16 amino acids. Germline CDR1 is ENHRY and CDR2 is SYGVKD. The chain's CDR3 is CAISEPGQGAERTQYF. The CDR3 DNA reads as TGTGCCATCAGTGAACCGGGACAGGGGGCAGAAAGGACGCAGTATTTT.

The chain has TRBV5-1 and TRBJ1-1; 8 bases are a match to TRBD1. Trimming removed 3 bases from V and 7 bases from J; junction bases left unmatched: 8. The CDR3 sequence is 14 residues long. The germline V gene encodes CDR1 SGHRS and CDR2 YFSETQ. The CDR3 DNA follows: TGCGCCAGCAGCTACCAGGACAGGGTTAGTGAAGCTTTCTTT. Encoded protein: CASSYQDRVSEAFF.

A remark on this clone: Sequence at one end of the junction differs from germline and may be a read error. J is TRBJ1-2 and V is TRBV2; the match to TRBD1 covers 8 bases. This CDR3 comprises 13 residues. Germline CDR1 and CDR2: SNHLY and FYNNEI. The CDR3 DNA is TGTGCCAGCAGATGGGACAGGTGGTATGGCCACACCTTC. Its translation is CASRWDRWYGHTF.

Here the CDR3 DNA reads TGTGCCAGTAGTATAGGGCCCCAAGAGACCCAGTACTTC. It yields the protein CASSIGPQETQYF. This chain uses TRBV19 with TRBJ2-5, with no clear D. The germline gives CDR1 LNHDA, CDR2 SQIVND (reference sequence). The germline V and J ends were trimmed by 1 base and 1 base, with 4 bases remaining between them. The CDR3 length is 13 residues.

J is TRBJ2-1 and V is TRBV2, with D tentatively TRBD2 (5 bases). The CDR3 is made up of 12 amino acids. Germline-derived CDR1 and CDR2 are SNHLY and FYNNEI. V lost 6 bases, J lost 9 bases, and 12 bases lay in between. In nucleotides, the CDR3 is TGTGCCAGCAGAAGCTCCCGGGGTGAGCAGTTCTTC. It translates to CASRSSRGEQFF.

The chain links TRBV9 to TRBJ2-1; 7 bases map to TRBD1. The V and J ends lost 0 bases and 5 bases, in that order; junction bases with no gene match: 5. Germline lookup yields CDR1 SGDLS and CDR2 YYNGEE. The CDR3 length is 15 residues. CDR3 in amino acids: CASSVGDREHNEQFF. CDR3 DNA sequence: TGTGCCAGCAGCGTAGGGGACAGAGAACACAATGAGCAGTTCTTC.

CDR3: CASSLWSRGVNTEAFF. In DNA, the CDR3 is TGTGCCAGCAGCTTATGGTCCAGGGGCGTAAACACTGAAGCTTTCTTT. The chain links TRBV7-2 to TRBJ1-1; D perhaps matches TRBD1 (6 bases). The CDR3 consists of 16 residues. Per the germline V gene, CDR1 is SGHTA and CDR2 is FQGNSA. The germline V and J ends were trimmed by 2 bases and 2 bases, with 15 bases remaining between them.